This TCR beta chain stems from a study of blood T cell repertoires in COVID-19 (dated by TCRdb to the early 2020s). In the study overall: Samples from collaborators originated in the United States, Italy and Spain and spanned both the acute and convalescent phases of COVID-19. Samples were obtained from the ongoing ImmuneRACE study (first 160 participants) and from 1,254 subjects provided by 6 global collaborators. The repertoires were released in a freely available public database meant as a resource for research on the immune response to SARS-CoV-2. The prospective study material was composed of cDNA or gDNA derived from T cells, B-cell-depleted T cells, or PBMCs. Sample metadata almost always included a de-identified subject ID, COVID-19 status, age in years and sex. Where HLA class I and class II types were available, the types were taken from metadata supplied by the sample provider, not from assay-based typing. Deeply sampled blood TCRbeta repertoires from subjects exposed to, actively infected with, or recovered from COVID-19 were included in the dataset.

General study outcomes and caveats: The amount of clinical and demographic metadata varied by source and participant and was provided uncurated.

In this sample, this clone turned up once. Its antigen remains undetermined. Qualities for individual bases were not recorded, and no much larger clone is one base off. The CDR3 goes from the cysteine to the phenylalanine over 14 residues. The read is trimmed to its CDR3 DNA, 42 bases read in frame from base 1. CDR1 and CDR2 are read off the germline V gene as SQVTM and ANQGSEA. V trim: 4 bases; J trim: 4 bases; unmatched bases: 3. The collaborating institutions used their own protocols to collect whole blood in K2EDTA tubes. For TCRbeta analysis, collaborators shipped samples in one of three forms: frozen whole blood, isolated PBMCs, or DNA extracted from either of those sample types. TCRbeta CDR3 regions were amplified from genomic DNA by means of the immunoSEQ Assay, a bias-controlled multiplex PCR. In the authors' own workflow: Within the assay, amplification of reference gene primers was used to estimate how many nucleated cells each sample contained. To quantify the absolute abundance of each unique TCRbeta CDR3 rearrangement, sequence reads were collapsed and filtered. For each sample, productive Simpson clonality was calculated as the square root of Simpson's diversity index over productive rearrangements. The table was pulled from immuneACCESS by TCRdb, which kept in-frame rearrangements only. Such tables lose some clones; where checked, under half of the loss comes from unresolved V genes, and the rest has no known cause. V, J and clone size reflect that table, while D and trimming were determined from the DNA. The sample table lists around 200,000 clones, approximately 85% of them with a count of one. The ten largest clones represent almost 5% of the sample.

The receptor chain draws on TRBV29-1 and TRBJ2-1, with 11 bases aligning to TRBD1. This receptor was taken from a woman at least 80 years old with acute or convalescent COVID-19. The sample taken for sequencing was peripheral blood. For the CDR3, the sequence is CSVGGTGGYNEQFF. The nucleotides are TGCAGCGTTGGGGGGACAGGGGGATACAATGAGCAGTTCTTC.